This T cell receptor beta chain comes out of a study of T cells in tumors after PD-1 blockade. Overall study: During anti-PD-1 treatment, some patients continued daily vismodegib 150 mg.

This clone was seen a handful of times. Method: immunoSEQ multiplex PCR; TCRdb's copy keeps in-frame clones and lacks some. This repertoire shows 55,000 to 65,000 clones, around 80% found once; its top ten account for around an eighth. The CDR3 runs 15 residues. V lost 4 bases to trimming and J lost 2 bases; unmatched junction nucleotides: 7. The V gene's germline CDR1 is SGHDT and CDR2 YYEEEE. The V and J genes are TRBV5-6 and TRBJ2-3, with 7 bases lining up with TRBD1. This TCR derives from a human donor with basal cell carcinoma. The sequences come from PBMCs, collected before anti-PD-1 treatment. CDR3 region: CASSLMTGFTDTQYF. The CDR3 DNA reads as TGTGCCAGCAGCCTAATGACAGGGTTCACAGATACGCAGTATTTT. Full variable domain (rest looked up from reference TRBV5-6 and TRBJ2-3): DAGVTQSPTHLIKTRGQQVTLRCSPKSGHDTVSWYQQALGQGPQFIFQYYEEEERQRGNFPDRFSGHQFPNYSSELNVNALLLGDSALYLCASSLMTGFTDTQYFGPGTRLTVL.